This T cell receptor (beta chain) was captured in a study of T cell responses to AZD1222 COVID-19 vaccine. Using immunoSEQ multiplex PCR, the repertoire was profiled, and TCRdb retains in-frame clones only, with some absent. The top ten hold approximately 15% of the sample, which has more than 85,000 clones, approximately 90% seen once. The TCR originated in an adult in good health. The sample in question was peripheral blood, obtained on day 0 of AZD1222 vaccination.

The CDR3 region has the DNA TGTGCCTGGAGTGCCCCCAGGGGGCGATACGGTTCACCCCTCCACTTT. Protein: CAWSAPRGRYGSPLHF. The chain employs TRBV30 and TRBJ1-6, with 8 bases aligning to TRBD1. Losses at the gene ends were 1 base for V and 9 bases for J; bases not matched to a gene: 11. The CDR3 sequence is 16 residues long. Germline V gives CDR1 GTSNPN, CDR2 SVGIG (reference sequence).